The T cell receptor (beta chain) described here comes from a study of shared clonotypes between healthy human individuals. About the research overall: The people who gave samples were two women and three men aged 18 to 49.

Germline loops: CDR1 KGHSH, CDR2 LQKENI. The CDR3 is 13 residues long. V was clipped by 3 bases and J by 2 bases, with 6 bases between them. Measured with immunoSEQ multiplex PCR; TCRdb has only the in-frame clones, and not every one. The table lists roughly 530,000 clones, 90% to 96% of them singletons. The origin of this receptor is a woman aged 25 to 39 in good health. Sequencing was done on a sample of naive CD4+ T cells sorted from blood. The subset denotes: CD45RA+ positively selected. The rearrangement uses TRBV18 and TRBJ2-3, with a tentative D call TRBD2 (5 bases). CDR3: CASSPRDTDTQYF. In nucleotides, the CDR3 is TGTGCCAGCTCACCCCGGGACACAGATACGCAGTATTTT.